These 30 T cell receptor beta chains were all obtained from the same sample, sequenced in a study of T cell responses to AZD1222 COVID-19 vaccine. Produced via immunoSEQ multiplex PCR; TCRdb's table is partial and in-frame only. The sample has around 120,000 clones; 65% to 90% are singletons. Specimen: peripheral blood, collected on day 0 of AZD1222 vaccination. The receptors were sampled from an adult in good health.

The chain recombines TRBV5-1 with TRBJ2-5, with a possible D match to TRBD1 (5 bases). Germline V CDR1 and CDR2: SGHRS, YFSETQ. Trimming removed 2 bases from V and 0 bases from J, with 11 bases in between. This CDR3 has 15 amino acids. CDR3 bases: TGCGCCAGCAGCTTCAGGGCCCCTAACCAAGAGACCCAGTACTTC. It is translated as CASSFRAPNQETQYF.

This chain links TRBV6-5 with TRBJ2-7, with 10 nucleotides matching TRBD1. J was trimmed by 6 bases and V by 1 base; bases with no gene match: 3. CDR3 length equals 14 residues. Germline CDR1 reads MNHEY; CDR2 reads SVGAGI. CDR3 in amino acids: CASSYFGQGGEQYF. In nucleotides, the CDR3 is TGTGCCAGCAGTTACTTCGGACAGGGGGGCGAGCAGTACTTC.

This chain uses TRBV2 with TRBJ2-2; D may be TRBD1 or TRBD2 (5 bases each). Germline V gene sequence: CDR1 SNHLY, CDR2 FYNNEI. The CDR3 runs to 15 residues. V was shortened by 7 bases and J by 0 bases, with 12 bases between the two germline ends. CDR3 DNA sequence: TGTGCCAGCACCGGGGCAGGCGCGAACACCGGGGAGCTGTTTTTT. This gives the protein CASTGAGANTGELFF.

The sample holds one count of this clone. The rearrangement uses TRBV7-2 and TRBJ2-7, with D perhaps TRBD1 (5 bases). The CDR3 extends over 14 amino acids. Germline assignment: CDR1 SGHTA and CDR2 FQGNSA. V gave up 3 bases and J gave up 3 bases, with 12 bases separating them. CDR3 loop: CASSFLSQGYEQYF. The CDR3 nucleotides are TGTGCCAGCAGCTTTTTATCCCAGGGCTACGAGCAGTACTTC.

CDR3 sequence (DNA): TGTGCCAGCAGTTCCCCTCCCGTGACGACAGATACGCAGTATTTT. It specifies CASSSPPVTTDTQYF. The rearrangement links TRBV27 to TRBJ2-3; D is ambiguous. V lost 4 bases and J 3 bases, leaving 14 bases between the germline ends. CDR3 length equals 15 residues. CDR1 MNHEY and CDR2 SMNVEV come from the germline V gene (reference sequence).

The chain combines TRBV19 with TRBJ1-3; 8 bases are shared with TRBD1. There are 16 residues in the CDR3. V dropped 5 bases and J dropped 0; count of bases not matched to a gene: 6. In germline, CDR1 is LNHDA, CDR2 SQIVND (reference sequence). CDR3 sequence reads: CASSGRGRSSGNTIYF. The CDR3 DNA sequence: TGTGCCAGTAGTGGCAGGGGGCGATCCTCTGGAAACACCATATATTTT.

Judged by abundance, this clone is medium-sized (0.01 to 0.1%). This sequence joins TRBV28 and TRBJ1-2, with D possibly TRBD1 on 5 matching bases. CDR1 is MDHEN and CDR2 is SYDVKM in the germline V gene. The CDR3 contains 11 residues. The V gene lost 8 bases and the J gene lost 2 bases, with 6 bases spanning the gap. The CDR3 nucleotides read TGTGCCAGCGAGGGGAACTATGGCTACACCTTC. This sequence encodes CASEGNYGYTF.

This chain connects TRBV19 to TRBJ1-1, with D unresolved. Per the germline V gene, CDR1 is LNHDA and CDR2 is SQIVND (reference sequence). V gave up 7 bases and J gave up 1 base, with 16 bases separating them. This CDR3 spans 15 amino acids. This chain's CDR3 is CASIPGEEQNTEAFF. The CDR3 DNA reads TGTGCCAGTATCCCTGGGGAGGAACAGAACACTGAAGCTTTCTTT. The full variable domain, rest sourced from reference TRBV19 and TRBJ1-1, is DGGITQSPKYLFRKEGQNVTLSCEQNLNHDAMYWYRQDPGQGLRLIYYSQIVNDFQKGDIAEGYSVSREKKESFPLTVTSAQKNPTAFYLCASIPGEEQNTEAFFGQGTRLTVV.

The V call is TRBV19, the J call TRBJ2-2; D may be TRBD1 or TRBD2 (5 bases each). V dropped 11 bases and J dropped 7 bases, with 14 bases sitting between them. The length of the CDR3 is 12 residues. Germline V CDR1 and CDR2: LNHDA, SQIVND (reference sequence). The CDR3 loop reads CASNWGNGELFF. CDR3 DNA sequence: TGTGCCTCGAATTGGGGGAACGGGGAGCTGTTTTTT.

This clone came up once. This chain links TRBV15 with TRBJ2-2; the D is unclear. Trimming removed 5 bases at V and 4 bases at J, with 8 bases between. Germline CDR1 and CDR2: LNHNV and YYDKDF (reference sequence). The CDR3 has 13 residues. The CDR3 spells CATSDGFTGELFF. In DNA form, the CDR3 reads TGTGCCACCAGCGACGGGTTCACCGGGGAGCTGTTTTTT.

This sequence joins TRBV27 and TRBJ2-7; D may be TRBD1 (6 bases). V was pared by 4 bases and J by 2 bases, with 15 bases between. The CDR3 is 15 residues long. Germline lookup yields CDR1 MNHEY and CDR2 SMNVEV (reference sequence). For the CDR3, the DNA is TGTGCCAGCAGTTCCCGGACAGACCATACCTACGAGCAGTACTTC. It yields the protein CASSSRTDHTYEQYF.

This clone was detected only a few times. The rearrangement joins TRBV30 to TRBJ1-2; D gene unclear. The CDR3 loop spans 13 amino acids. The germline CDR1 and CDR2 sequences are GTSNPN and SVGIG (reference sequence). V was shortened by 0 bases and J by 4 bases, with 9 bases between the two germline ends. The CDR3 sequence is CAWSVQSSYGYTF. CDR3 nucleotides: TGTGCCTGGAGTGTACAAAGCAGCTATGGCTACACCTTC.

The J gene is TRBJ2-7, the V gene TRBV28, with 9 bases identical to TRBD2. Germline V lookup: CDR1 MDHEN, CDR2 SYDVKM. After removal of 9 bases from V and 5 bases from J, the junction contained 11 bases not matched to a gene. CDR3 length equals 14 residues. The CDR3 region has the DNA TGTGCCAGTATAAATAGCGGGAGTAGGGACGAGCAGTACTTC. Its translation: CASINSGSRDEQYF.

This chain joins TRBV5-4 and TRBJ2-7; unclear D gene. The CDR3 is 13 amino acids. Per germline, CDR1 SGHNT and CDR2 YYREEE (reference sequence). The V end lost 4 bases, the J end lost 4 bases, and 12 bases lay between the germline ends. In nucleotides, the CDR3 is TGTGCCAGCAGCCCCGGTGTGGGGTACGAGCAGTACTTC. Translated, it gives CASSPGVGYEQYF.

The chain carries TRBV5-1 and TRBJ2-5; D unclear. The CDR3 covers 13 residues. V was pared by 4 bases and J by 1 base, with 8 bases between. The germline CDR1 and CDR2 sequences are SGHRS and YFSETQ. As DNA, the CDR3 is TGCGCCAGCAGCGCGCAGGTCCAAGAGACCCAGTACTTC. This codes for CASSAQVQETQYF.

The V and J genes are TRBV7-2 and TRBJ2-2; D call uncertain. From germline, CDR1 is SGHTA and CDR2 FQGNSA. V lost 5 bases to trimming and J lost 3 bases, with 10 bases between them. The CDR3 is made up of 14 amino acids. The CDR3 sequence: CASSILGYTGELFF. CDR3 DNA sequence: TGTGCCAGCAGCATATTAGGGTACACCGGGGAGCTGTTTTTT.

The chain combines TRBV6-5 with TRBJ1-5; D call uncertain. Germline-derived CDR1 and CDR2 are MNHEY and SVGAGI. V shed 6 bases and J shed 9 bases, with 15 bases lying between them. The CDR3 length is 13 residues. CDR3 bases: TGTGCCAGCAGGGCAGTGGGGTTGGGGCCCCAGCATTTT. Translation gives CASRAVGLGPQHF.

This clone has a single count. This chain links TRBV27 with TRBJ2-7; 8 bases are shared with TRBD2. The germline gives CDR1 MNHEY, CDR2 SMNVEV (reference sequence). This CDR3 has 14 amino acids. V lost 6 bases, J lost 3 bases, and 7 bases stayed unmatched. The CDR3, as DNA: TGTGCCAGCAGCCAACGGGAGGGGAGCTACGAGCAGTACTTC. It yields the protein CASSQREGSYEQYF.

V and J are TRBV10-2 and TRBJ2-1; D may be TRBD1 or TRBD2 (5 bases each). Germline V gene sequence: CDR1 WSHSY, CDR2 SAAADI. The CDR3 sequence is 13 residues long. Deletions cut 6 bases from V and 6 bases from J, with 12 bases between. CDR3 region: CASSEGTINEQFF. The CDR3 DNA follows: TGCGCCAGCAGCGAAGGGACCATCAATGAGCAGTTCTTC.

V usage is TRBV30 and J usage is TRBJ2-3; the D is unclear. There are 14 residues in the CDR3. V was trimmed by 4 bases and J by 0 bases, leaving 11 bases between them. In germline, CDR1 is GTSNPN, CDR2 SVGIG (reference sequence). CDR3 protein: CAWNFQRSTDTQYF. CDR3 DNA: TGTGCCTGGAACTTTCAGCGTAGCACAGATACGCAGTATTTT.

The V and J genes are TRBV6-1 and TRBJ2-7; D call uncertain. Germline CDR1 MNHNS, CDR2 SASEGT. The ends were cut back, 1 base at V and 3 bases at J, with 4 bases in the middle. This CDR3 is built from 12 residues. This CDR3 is CASSEEDYEQYF. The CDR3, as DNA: TGTGCCAGCAGTGAAGAGGACTACGAGCAGTACTTC.

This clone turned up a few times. The CDR3 region has the DNA TGTGCCTGGAGTCCTAGCTACGAGCAGTACTTC. Encoded protein: CAWSPSYEQYF. The chain couples TRBV30 to TRBJ2-7; D unclear. Germline V gene sequence: CDR1 GTSNPN, CDR2 SVGIG (reference sequence). V was pared by 2 bases and J by 3 bases, with 5 bases between. The CDR3 spans 11 residues.

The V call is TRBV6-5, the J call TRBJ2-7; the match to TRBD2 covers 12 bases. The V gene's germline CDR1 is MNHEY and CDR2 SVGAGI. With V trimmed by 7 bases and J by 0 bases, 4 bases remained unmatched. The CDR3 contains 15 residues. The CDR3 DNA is TGTGCCAGCACCCTAGCGGGAGGGCTCTCCTACGAGCAGTACTTC. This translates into CASTLAGGLSYEQYF.

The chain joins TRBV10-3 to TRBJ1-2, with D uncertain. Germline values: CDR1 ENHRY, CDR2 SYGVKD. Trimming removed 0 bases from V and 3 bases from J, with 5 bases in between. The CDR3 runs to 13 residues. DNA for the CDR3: TGTGCCATCAGTGAGTCGAGGGACTATGGCTACACCTTC. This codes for CAISESRDYGYTF.

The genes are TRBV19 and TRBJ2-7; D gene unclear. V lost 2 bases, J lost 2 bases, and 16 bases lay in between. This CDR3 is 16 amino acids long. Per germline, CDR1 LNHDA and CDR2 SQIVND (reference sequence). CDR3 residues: CASSIFGFPNTYEQYF. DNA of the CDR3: TGTGCCAGTAGTATATTTGGCTTCCCTAATACCTACGAGCAGTACTTC.

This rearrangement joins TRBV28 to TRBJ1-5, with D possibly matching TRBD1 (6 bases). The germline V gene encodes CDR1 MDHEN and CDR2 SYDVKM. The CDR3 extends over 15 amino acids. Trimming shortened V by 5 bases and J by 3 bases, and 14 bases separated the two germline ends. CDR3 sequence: CASSRRGGDNQPQHF. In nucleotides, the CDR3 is TGTGCCAGCAGTCGCCGGGGGGGCGACAATCAGCCCCAGCATTTT.

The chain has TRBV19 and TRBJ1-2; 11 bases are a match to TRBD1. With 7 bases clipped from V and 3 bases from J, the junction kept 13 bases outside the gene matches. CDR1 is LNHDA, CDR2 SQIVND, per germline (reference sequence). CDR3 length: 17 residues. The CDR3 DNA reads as TGTGCCAGTACCCTGTGGTACCGGGACAGGGGGGACTATGGCTACACCTTC. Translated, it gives CASTLWYRDRGDYGYTF.

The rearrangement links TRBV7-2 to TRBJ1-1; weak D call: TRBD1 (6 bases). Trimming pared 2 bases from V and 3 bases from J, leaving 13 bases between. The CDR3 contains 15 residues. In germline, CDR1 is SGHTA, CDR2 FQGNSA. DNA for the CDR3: TGTGCCAGCAGCTTAAGGACAGCTGGGGACACTGAAGCTTTCTTT. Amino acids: CASSLRTAGDTEAFF. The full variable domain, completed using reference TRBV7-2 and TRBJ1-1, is GAGVSQSPSNKVTEKGKDVELRCDPISGHTALYWYRQSLGQGLEFLIYFQGNSAPDKSGLPSDRFSAERTGGSVSTLTIQRTQQEDSAVYLCASSLRTAGDTEAFFGQGTRLTVV.

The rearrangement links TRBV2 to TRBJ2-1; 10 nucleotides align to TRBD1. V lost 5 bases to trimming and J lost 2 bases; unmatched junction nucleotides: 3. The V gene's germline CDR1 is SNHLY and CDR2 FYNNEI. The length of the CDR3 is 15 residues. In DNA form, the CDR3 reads TGTGCCAGCAGTAGAGACAGGGGGCCCTACAATGAGCAGTTCTTC. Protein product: CASSRDRGPYNEQFF.

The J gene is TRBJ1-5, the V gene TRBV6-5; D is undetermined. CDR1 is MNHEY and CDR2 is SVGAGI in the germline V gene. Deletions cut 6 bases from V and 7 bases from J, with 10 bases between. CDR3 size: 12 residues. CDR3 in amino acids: CASSIDRQPQHF. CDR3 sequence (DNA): TGTGCCAGCAGCATCGATAGGCAGCCCCAGCATTTT.